The clone carrying this TCR beta chain was detected once. Antigen specificity is unknown. This may be a read error, as it is one base from a much larger clone. RNA transcripts yielded amplified TCR beta CDR3 regions. A set of HTBI primers served as the primers for a first-round RT-PCR of the TCR CDR3. TCRdb reprocessed the multiplex PCR reads via MiXCR and lists one record per CDR3 protein. The repertoire holds around 600,000 distinct CDR3 sequences, with about 45% as singletons. This CDR3 has 13 residues. The germline gives CDR1 ENHRY, CDR2 SYGVKD. V was pared by 0 bases and J by 2 bases, with 5 bases between. This sample is drawn from a study of T cells in Graves' hyperthyroidism and ophthalmopathy. General observations from the study: It was a median roughly 6.5 months before onset that the model predicted ophthalmopathy.

The TCR originated in an adult man with Graves' disease, either hyperthyroidism or ophthalmopathy (not recorded which). Sequencing was done on a sample of peripheral blood or thyroid tissue (not recorded which). The chain joins TRBV10-3 to TRBJ2-7; no clear D gene. The CDR3 nucleotides are TGTGCCATCAGTGAGTCGGACCCCTACGAGCAGTACTTC. Residues: CAISESDPYEQYF.